These 15 T cell receptor beta chains came from one sample sequenced in a study of radiotherapy plus CTLA-4 blockade in lung cancer. Profiled with immunoSEQ multiplex PCR; TCRdb holds only in-frame clones, not every one. This sample carries 55,000 to 75,000 clones, approximately 76% of them seen once, and the ten largest clones take approximately 15%. The sample was peripheral blood, taken from a patient treated with radiotherapy plus ipilimumab. These receptors came from a human donor with non-small cell lung cancer whose response to radiotherapy plus ipilimumab could not be evaluated. Some clones in this sample may be carry-over from other donors' samples.

The gene calls are TRBV19 and TRBJ1-5; no definite D call. There are 16 residues in the CDR3. Germline CDR1 LNHDA, CDR2 SQIVND (reference sequence). V gave up 2 bases and J gave up 6 bases, with 17 bases separating them. The CDR3 is CASSIRSGVGSQPQHF. The CDR3 coding sequence is TGTGCCAGTAGTATAAGGAGCGGGGTAGGGAGTCAGCCCCAGCATTTT.

The CDR3 sequence: CASSSRTGVNEQYF. The CDR3 bases are TGTGCCAGCAGCTCAAGGACAGGGGTAAACGAGCAGTACTTC. V is TRBV5-4 and J is TRBJ2-7, with 9 bases matching TRBD1. The junction had 6 bases not matched to a gene; V was cut back by 3 bases and J by 5 bases. Per the germline V gene, CDR1 is SGHNT and CDR2 is YYREEE (reference sequence). The CDR3 contains 14 residues.

The chain is built from TRBV5-4 and TRBJ1-2, with 10 bases matching TRBD1. This CDR3 is built from 15 residues. CDR1 is SGHNT and CDR2 is YYREEE in the germline V gene (reference sequence). Trimming cost V 4 bases and J 9 bases; bases outside gene matches: 12. CDR3 DNA: TGTGCCAGCAGCCTTAGACAGGGGGCGAAGTCTAGCTACACCTTC. As protein: CASSLRQGAKSSYTF.

The CDR3 here is CAISPQGTKNIQYF. The CDR3 nucleotides are TGTGCCATCAGTCCGCAGGGGACCAAAAACATTCAGTACTTC. The rearrangement links TRBV10-3 to TRBJ2-4; the D gene is possibly TRBD1 (6 bases). This CDR3 is 14 amino acids long. V was shortened by 5 bases and J by 2 bases, with 10 bases between the two germline ends. Germline lookup yields CDR1 ENHRY and CDR2 SYGVKD.

In the case of this clone: Compared with germline, one end of the junction differs, possibly owing to a read error. V usage is TRBV7-7 and J usage is TRBJ1-6; no clear D. Germline assignment: CDR1 SSHAT and CDR2 FNYEAQ (reference sequence). The CDR3 is 13 residues long. In DNA, the CDR3 is TGTGCTAGCAGCGGCGGTATCAATTCACCCCTCCACTTT. As protein: CASSGGINSPLHF.

V and J are TRBV6-6 and TRBJ2-1, with D tentatively TRBD2 (6 bases). This CDR3 region has 14 residues. V was trimmed by 5 bases and J by 10 bases, leaving 18 bases between them. Looked up from germline, CDR1 is MNHNY and CDR2 is SVGAGI (reference sequence). CDR3: CASSPLARAGEQFF. The CDR3 nucleotides are TGTGCCAGCAGTCCACTGGCTAGGGCGGGGGAGCAGTTCTTC.

The chain employs TRBV5-1 and TRBJ2-3; possibly TRBD2 for D (7 bases). The CDR3 consists of 15 residues. Germline V gene data show CDR1 as SGHRS and CDR2 as YFSETQ. V dropped 4 bases and J dropped 1 base, with 13 bases sitting between them. CDR3 sequence reads: CASSHLGGGTDTQYF. CDR3 sequence (DNA): TGCGCCAGCAGCCATTTAGGGGGGGGCACAGATACGCAGTATTTT.

This chain uses TRBV5-4 with TRBJ1-2, with D maybe TRBD1 (6 bases). V was trimmed by 2 bases and J by 3 bases, leaving 11 bases between them. The CDR3 loop spans 14 amino acids. Germline CDR1 SGHNT, CDR2 YYREEE (reference sequence). The CDR3 here is CASSFRDTDYGYTF. The CDR3 DNA reads as TGTGCCAGCAGCTTCCGGGACACGGACTATGGCTACACCTTC.

The CDR3 loop is CASSPPTGGRTEAFF. CDR3 in DNA: TGCGCCAGCAGCCCGCCGACAGGGGGCAGGACTGAAGCTTTCTTT. This rearrangement joins TRBV5-1 to TRBJ1-1; 10 bases fit TRBD1. The V gene's germline CDR1 is SGHRS and CDR2 YFSETQ. The V and J ends lost 4 bases and 5 bases, in that order; junction bases with no gene match: 8. The CDR3 consists of 15 residues.

The chain combines TRBV7-6 with TRBJ2-2, with 8 nucleotides matching TRBD1. The CDR3 spans 17 residues. CDR1 and CDR2 from the germline V gene are SGHVS and FNYEAQ. The junction had 8 bases not matched to a gene; V was cut back by 4 bases and J by 1 base. The CDR3, as DNA: TGTGCCAGCAGCTCAACTGACGGGACAGGGAACACCGGGGAGCTGTTTTTT. This encodes CASSSTDGTGNTGELFF.

The rearrangement links TRBV18 to TRBJ1-5, with a tentative D call TRBD1 (6 bases). The germline gives CDR1 KGHSH, CDR2 LQKENI. Trimming removed 0 bases from V and 10 bases from J, with 16 bases in between. The CDR3 totals 15 residues. The CDR3 is CASSPPGNRVEPQHF. The CDR3 DNA follows: TGTGCCAGCTCACCACCGGGGAACAGGGTAGAACCCCAGCATTTT.

This chain joins TRBV2 and TRBJ1-6; D is unclear. The V gene lost 4 bases and the J gene lost 6 bases, with 10 bases spanning the gap. The CDR3 covers 14 residues. Germline-derived CDR1 and CDR2 are SNHLY and FYNNEI. The CDR3, as DNA: TGTGCCAGCAGTGGGGAGAAGGGTAATTCACCCCTCCACTTT. It translates to CASSGEKGNSPLHF.

This chain uses TRBV7-2 with TRBJ2-2; 10 positions match TRBD2. J gave up 8 bases and V 3 bases, and 6 bases lay outside the gene matches. Germline assignment: CDR1 SGHTA and CDR2 FQGNSA. The CDR3 has 15 residues. DNA of the CDR3: TGTGCCAGCAGCTTCCAGCGGGGGGGCCTGGGGGAGCTGTTTTTT. Encoded protein: CASSFQRGGLGELFF.

The chain joins TRBV7-2 to TRBJ2-1; D perhaps matches TRBD1 (6 bases). CDR3 length equals 15 residues. Trimming pared 5 bases from V and 3 bases from J, leaving 14 bases between. From germline, CDR1 is SGHTA and CDR2 FQGNSA. CDR3 nucleotides: TGTGCCAGCAGCCCTACTGGACAGATCTACAATGAGCAGTTCTTC. This gives the protein CASSPTGQIYNEQFF.

This chain connects TRBV20-1 to TRBJ2-7; TRBD2 might be the D (6 bases). Germline V gene data show CDR1 as DFQATT and CDR2 as SNEGSKA (reference sequence). Trimming left V 7 bases short and J 4 bases short, with 11 bases between. The CDR3 spans 11 residues. The CDR3 region has the DNA TGCAGTGGGGCGCGGGGTTACGAGCAGTACTTC. As protein: CSGARGYEQYF.